This TCR beta chain was captured by sequencing in a study of CD8+CD57+ T cells in acquired aplastic anemia. TCR beta VDJ and CDR3 were profiled, and genomic DNA was the template. TCRdb analysed the reads with MiXCR anew, one entry per CDR3 protein. The sample includes roughly 220,000 distinct CDR3 sequences, 55% to 65% of them seen just once. Trimming removed 1 base at V and 6 bases at J, with 7 bases between. This CDR3 has 13 residues. The germline V gene has CDR1 KGHDR and CDR2 SFDVKD. An expansion of CD8+CD57+ cells by flow cytometry had been shown in patients chosen for sequencing. The sample consisted of sorted CD4+, CD8+, or CD8+CD57+ T cells (not recorded which) from PBMCs. V is TRBV24-1 and J is TRBJ2-3; D remains ambiguous. This clonotype originated in a human donor with aplastic anemia. In nucleotides, the CDR3 is TGTGCCACCAGTGATTTTGGGGTGGATACGCAGTATTTT. Protein product: CATSDFGVDTQYF.